This T cell receptor beta chain came from a study of T cells after yellow fever vaccination. This CDR3 is built from 15 residues. This clonotype was observed a few times. Its antigen is unknown. TCRdb reprocessed the 5' RACE reads with MiXCR, giving one entry per CDR3 protein. The sample consists of a few hundred thousand distinct CDR3 sequences, approximately 12% of them appearing once. Whole-study findings and limits: Weaker overall was a secondary response that nonetheless peaked faster, on day 5 versus 15. Abundant clonotypes from the bulk population could have been carried over as contaminants into FACS-sorted repertoires.

This clonotype was sampled from a man younger than 35 who received the YFV17D yellow fever vaccine. The rearrangement joins TRBV1 to TRBJ2-7; the D call in the table, TRBD1, was not verified against the DNA. TRBV1 counts as a pseudogene. The starting material was CD4+ T cells sorted from PBMCs, obtained 15 days after the yellow fever booster vaccination. The CDR3 here is CTSSHPGRRGYEQYV. CDR3 coding DNA: TGCACCAGCAGCCACCCGGGCAGGAGGGGATACGAGCAGTACGTC.